This is a list of T cell receptor beta chains from one sample in a study of blood T cell repertoires in COVID-19. Only in-frame clones appear in the TCRdb table, and some are missing; sequencing was by immunoSEQ multiplex PCR. The sample shows under 300,000 clones, roughly 90% of them seen only once. Input material: peripheral blood. The receptors shown here come from a man between 60 and 75 years old who had recovered from COVID-19. Both conserved end residues are part of each CDR3. Fields, in order: J gene, D gene, clone size, V gene, CDR3 protein, CDR3 DNA. The D gene is left open where the match is weak. The listing skips clone size in some rows; elsewhere it reads once, few, many or a size class.

TRBJ2-5	NA	NA	TRBV5-6	CASSLKAGQETQYF	TGTGCCAGCAGCTTGAAGGCAGGACAAGAGACCCAGTACTTC
TRBJ1-2	TRBD1	NA	TRBV6-2/TRBV6-3	CASSDFPTWTGLYGYTF	TGTGCCAGCAGTGACTTCCCTACCTGGACAGGGCTCTATGGCTACACCTTC
TRBJ1-1	TRBD1	NA	TRBV18	CASSPQGQGGIAFF	TGTGCCAGCTCACCACAGGGACAGGGAGGGATTGCTTTCTTT
TRBJ1-2	NA	NA	TRBV18	CASSPTSDRFSLYTF	TGTGCCAGCTCACCTACATCCGACAGGTTTAGCCTCTACACCTTC
TRBJ1-2	NA	once	TRBV29-1	CSVDSQGRSSYGYTF	TGCAGCGTTGATTCACAGGGAAGGTCGAGTTATGGCTACACCTTC
TRBJ1-5	NA	few	TRBV15	CATSRDLGGGNQPQHF	TGTGCCACCAGCAGAGATCTGGGGGGTGGCAATCAGCCCCAGCATTTT
TRBJ1-1	TRBD1	NA	TRBV5-6	CASSDGDRGLWYTEAFF	TGTGCCAGCAGCGACGGAGACAGGGGGCTCTGGTATACTGAAGCTTTCTTT
TRBJ1-3	NA	NA	TRBV30	CAWAISSGNTIYF	TGTGCCTGGGCCATCAGCTCTGGAAACACCATATATTTT
TRBJ1-1	TRBD1	once	TRBV28	CASSFDRAYSRAEAFF	TGTGCCAGCAGTTTCGACAGGGCCTACTCTCGCGCTGAAGCTTTCTTT
TRBJ2-3	TRBD1	NA	TRBV6-5	CASAPGTGTTDTQYF	TGTGCCAGCGCACCCGGGACAGGAACCACAGATACGCAGTATTTT
TRBJ2-3	NA	NA	TRBV9	CASSVGLALTDTQYF	TGTGCCAGCAGCGTAGGGTTAGCCCTCACAGATACGCAGTATTTT
TRBJ2-1	TRBD2	NA	TRBV5-6	CASSLTSGGVNEQFF	TGTGCCAGCAGCTTGACTAGCGGGGGGGTTAATGAGCAGTTCTTC
TRBJ1-2	TRBD1	NA	TRBV27	CASSLWGQGDGYTF	TGTGCCAGCAGTTTATGGGGACAGGGGGATGGCTACACCTTC
TRBJ2-7	TRBD1	NA	TRBV2	CASRQGRYEQYF	TGTGCCAGCCGACAGGGGCGATACGAGCAGTACTTC